One T cell receptor (beta chain) is described in this entry. The sample comes from a study of blood T cell repertoires in COVID-19. Whole-study context: The origin of the acute and convalescent COVID-19 samples was the United States, Italy and Spain. T cells, B-cell-depleted T cells, or PBMCs supplied cDNA or gDNA.

Original processing notes: Estimation of nucleated cell counts was performed using reference gene primer amplification. This table comes from immunoSEQ multiplex PCR, and its TCRdb copy is limited to in-frame clones, with some not included. V and J calls plus clone size are reproduced from that table; the DNA served to infer D and trimming. The sample has approximately 65,000 clones; 90% are singletons. The V gene end was trimmed by 2 bases and the J gene end by 0 bases; junction bases not matched to a gene: 6. The CDR3 spans 17 residues. The germline V gene has CDR1 KGHSH and CDR2 LQKENI. The sample taken for sequencing was peripheral blood. The chain carries TRBV18 and TRBJ2-2; 7 positions agree with TRBD1. This sequence was found in a man aged 50-60 years with COVID-19, enrolled during active disease. In DNA, the CDR3 is TGTGCCAGCTCACCAACGACCGGGACAGCGAACACCGGGGAGCTGTTTTTT. Translated: CASSPTTGTANTGELFF.